This TCR beta chain was profiled in a study of blood T cell repertoires in COVID-19. Across the whole study: Researchers got acute and convalescent COVID-19 samples from the United States, Italy and Spain.

Authors' data handling: It was from reference gene primer amplification that nucleated cell counts were estimated. Assay used: immunoSEQ multiplex PCR; TCRdb lists only in-frame clones, some missing. The V and J calls and clone size were taken over from that table, and D and trimming were inferred from the DNA. This sample has around 250,000 clones, with roughly 85% found just once. Trimming removed 1 base from V and 4 bases from J; junction bases left unmatched: 5. The CDR3 has 17 amino acids. In germline, CDR1 is SGHVS, CDR2 FQNEAQ. Sample: peripheral blood. The sequence was obtained from a woman aged 18-29 years with acute or convalescent COVID-19. This chain links TRBV7-8 with TRBJ2-6, with 9 nucleotides matching TRBD2. The CDR3 nucleotides read TGTGCCAGCAGCTTAGGGGCTAGCGGGACCGGGGCCAACGTCCTGACTTTC. Its translation: CASSLGASGTGANVLTF.